The source of this T cell receptor beta chain is a study of T cell repertoires in cytomegalovirus infection. Study overall: Matching HLA type, along with CMV infection, was indicated by public TCR beta signatures.

From germline, CDR1 is SGHTA and CDR2 FQGNSA. Trimming shortened V by 5 bases and J by 5 bases, and 13 bases separated the two germline ends. CDR3 length: 14 amino acids. In this sample, this clonotype turned up many times. What it recognizes is unknown. MiXCR was run by TCRdb on the reads, yielding one entry per CDR3 protein. The sample has under 300,000 distinct CDR3 sequences, over 15% seen once. Points from the study as a whole: Ex vivo, HLA-C-restricted CMV-specific TCR beta clonotypes prevailed over the rest of the response.

The sequence came from a human donor in good health (CMV status not recorded). Some clones in this sample may be carry-over from other donors' samples. Sequenced material: CD8+ T cells from PBMCs. This chain uses TRBV7-2 with TRBJ2-1; tentatively, D is TRBD1 (6 bases). CDR3 sequence (DNA): TGTGCCAGCAGCAGAGAGGACAGACACAATGAGCAGTTCTTC. Translation gives CASSREDRHNEQFF.